The rows below give T cell receptor beta chains drawn from one sample of a study of CD8+ T cells in alopecia areata. Generated by immunoSEQ multiplex PCR, the TCRdb table keeps only in-frame clones and is missing some. Among 130,000 to 150,000 clones listed, around two thirds were seen once. The source material was CD8+ T cells sorted from blood. Receptors originate from a human donor in good health. Each CDR3 is given with its conserved first and last residue. A D gene is named only where the DNA matches it firmly. Only part of the rows carry a size: once, few, many, or a class if the clone is expanded.

v_call: TRBV25-1; j_call: TRBJ2-1; clone_size: -; d_call: -; cdr3_aa: CASSMGQGAYNEQFF; cdr3_nt: TGTGCCAGCAGCATGGGACAAGGGGCCTACAATGAGCAGTTCTTC
v_call: TRBV29-1; j_call: TRBJ2-1; clone_size: few; d_call: -; cdr3_aa: CSVVDGEQFF; cdr3_nt: TGCAGCGTTGTAGATGGTGAGCAGTTCTTC
v_call: TRBV25-1; j_call: TRBJ2-3; clone_size: few; d_call: -; cdr3_aa: CASSDTERGDTQYF; cdr3_nt: TGTGCCAGCAGTGACACCGAGCGCGGTGATACGCAGTATTTT
v_call: TRBV7-9; j_call: TRBJ2-5; clone_size: -; d_call: -; cdr3_aa: CASDQGTVETQYF; cdr3_nt: TGTGCCAGCGACCAGGGGACCGTGGAGACCCAGTACTTC
v_call: TRBV6-5; j_call: TRBJ1-1; clone_size: few; d_call: TRBD1; cdr3_aa: CASTETGGNTEAFF; cdr3_nt: TGTGCCAGCACCGAGACAGGGGGTAACACTGAAGCTTTCTTT
v_call: TRBV28; j_call: TRBJ2-5; clone_size: -; d_call: -; cdr3_aa: CASSPPGSLQETQYF; cdr3_nt: TGTGCCAGCAGTCCTCCGGGTAGCCTCCAAGAGACCCAGTACTTC
v_call: TRBV5-6; j_call: TRBJ2-1; clone_size: -; d_call: TRBD1; cdr3_aa: CASSLVGDSHNEQFF; cdr3_nt: TGTGCCAGCAGCTTGGTTGGGGACAGCCACAATGAGCAGTTCTTC
v_call: TRBV9; j_call: TRBJ2-7; clone_size: few; d_call: TRBD2; cdr3_aa: CASSEGGSSYEQYF; cdr3_nt: TGTGCCAGCAGCGAGGGAGGGTCTTCCTACGAGCAGTACTTC
v_call: TRBV4-1; j_call: TRBJ2-7; clone_size: -; d_call: -; cdr3_aa: CASSHGAGSSYEQYF; cdr3_nt: TGCGCCAGCAGCCATGGGGCAGGGAGCTCCTACGAGCAGTACTTC
v_call: TRBV7-9; j_call: TRBJ2-7; clone_size: -; d_call: TRBD1; cdr3_aa: CASSRTGDYEQYF; cdr3_nt: TGTGCCAGCAGCCGAACAGGGGACTACGAGCAGTACTTC
v_call: TRBV19; j_call: TRBJ2-2; clone_size: few; d_call: TRBD2; cdr3_aa: CASSIVAGEWAGELFF; cdr3_nt: TGTGCCAGTAGTATAGTTGCGGGAGAATGGGCCGGGGAGCTGTTTTTT
v_call: TRBV5-6; j_call: TRBJ2-7; clone_size: -; d_call: TRBD2; cdr3_aa: CASSLSLAVYEQYF; cdr3_nt: TGTGCCAGCAGCTTAAGTCTAGCGGTCTACGAGCAGTACTTC
v_call: TRBV9; j_call: TRBJ2-7; clone_size: -; d_call: TRBD1; cdr3_aa: CASSGQGTYEQYF; cdr3_nt: TGTGCCAGCAGCGGACAGGGTACCTACGAGCAGTACTTC
v_call: TRBV11-2; j_call: TRBJ1-2; clone_size: once; d_call: -; cdr3_aa: CASSHGTRDGYTF; cdr3_nt: TGTGCCAGCAGCCACGGGACAAGGGATGGCTACACCTTC
v_call: TRBV2; j_call: TRBJ2-6; clone_size: once; d_call: -; cdr3_aa: CASSLRVSGANVLTF; cdr3_nt: TGTGCCAGCAGCCTCAGGGTTTCTGGGGCCAACGTCCTGACTTTC
v_call: TRBV25-1; j_call: TRBJ2-5; clone_size: -; d_call: -; cdr3_aa: CASSEYNERETQYF; cdr3_nt: TGTGCCAGCAGTGAATATAACGAGCGGGAGACCCAGTACTTC
v_call: TRBV7-8; j_call: TRBJ2-7; clone_size: -; d_call: -; cdr3_aa: CASSETVGEQYF; cdr3_nt: TGTGCCAGCAGCGAGACTGTGGGCGAGCAGTACTTC
v_call: TRBV9; j_call: TRBJ2-5; clone_size: few; d_call: TRBD2; cdr3_aa: CASSVAGGPETQYF; cdr3_nt: TGTGCCAGCAGCGTCGCGGGAGGGCCTGAGACCCAGTACTTC
v_call: TRBV4-1; j_call: TRBJ2-1; clone_size: -; d_call: -; cdr3_aa: CASSQEPGYEQFF; cdr3_nt: TGCGCCAGCAGCCAGGAGCCCGGGTATGAGCAGTTCTTC
v_call: TRBV5-1; j_call: TRBJ2-5; clone_size: -; d_call: -; cdr3_aa: CASSPFGGGRQETQYF; cdr3_nt: TGCGCCAGCAGCCCGTTTGGGGGAGGTAGACAAGAGACCCAGTACTTC
v_call: TRBV29-1; j_call: TRBJ2-3; clone_size: few; d_call: -; cdr3_aa: CSAPFLDTQYF; cdr3_nt: TGCAGCGCGCCTTTCTTGGATACGCAGTATTTT
v_call: TRBV29-1; j_call: TRBJ1-1; clone_size: -; d_call: -; cdr3_aa: CSVPRGQLEAFF; cdr3_nt: TGCAGCGTCCCCCGAGGACAGCTAGAAGCTTTCTTT
v_call: TRBV11-2; j_call: TRBJ2-3; clone_size: -; d_call: TRBD2; cdr3_aa: CASSVSGRSTDTQYF; cdr3_nt: TGTGCCAGCAGCGTTAGCGGGAGGAGCACAGATACGCAGTATTTT
v_call: TRBV28; j_call: TRBJ2-7; clone_size: -; d_call: -; cdr3_aa: CASSLGGTLHEQYF; cdr3_nt: TGTGCCAGCAGTTTAGGGGGGACATTACACGAGCAGTACTTC
v_call: TRBV27; j_call: TRBJ1-1; clone_size: -; d_call: -; cdr3_aa: CASRGRGFTEAFF; cdr3_nt: TGTGCCAGCAGGGGCAGGGGCTTCACTGAAGCTTTCTTT
v_call: TRBV6-6; j_call: TRBJ2-3; clone_size: -; d_call: -; cdr3_aa: CASSFTSLLERDTQYF; cdr3_nt: TGTGCCAGCAGTTTCACCTCACTACTAGAGCGAGATACGCAGTATTTT
v_call: TRBV5-1; j_call: TRBJ2-3; clone_size: -; d_call: -; cdr3_aa: CASLKWGIDTQYF; cdr3_nt: TGCGCCAGCCTCAAATGGGGGATCGATACGCAGTATTTT
v_call: TRBV29-1; j_call: TRBJ2-7; clone_size: -; d_call: TRBD2; cdr3_aa: CSVPSWGGSSYEQYF; cdr3_nt: TGCAGCGTTCCGAGTTGGGGCGGGAGTTCCTACGAGCAGTACTTC
v_call: TRBV6-1; j_call: TRBJ2-3; clone_size: -; d_call: TRBD2; cdr3_aa: CASSEFGASGSGVTDTQYF; cdr3_nt: TGTGCCAGCAGTGAATTTGGGGCTAGCGGGAGTGGTGTAACAGATACGCAGTATTTT
v_call: TRBV5-6; j_call: TRBJ1-5; clone_size: once; d_call: TRBD1; cdr3_aa: CASSLGDRADQPQHF; cdr3_nt: TGTGCCAGCAGCTTGGGGGACAGGGCGGATCAGCCCCAGCATTTT
v_call: TRBV14; j_call: TRBJ2-7; clone_size: -; d_call: -; cdr3_aa: CASSSTRAEQYF; cdr3_nt: TGTGCCAGCAGCTCAACTAGGGCTGAGCAGTACTTC
v_call: TRBV29-1; j_call: TRBJ2-5; clone_size: few; d_call: -; cdr3_aa: CSVSSLTQYF; cdr3_nt: TGCAGCGTTTCCAGCCTAACCCAGTACTTC
v_call: TRBV20-1; j_call: TRBJ2-1; clone_size: few; d_call: -; cdr3_aa: CSARSPNEQFF; cdr3_nt: TGCAGTGCCCGGAGTCCCAATGAGCAGTTCTTC
v_call: TRBV29-1; j_call: TRBJ2-7; clone_size: few; d_call: -; cdr3_aa: CSATEATTGEQYF; cdr3_nt: TGCAGCGCCACCGAGGCCACGACGGGCGAGCAGTACTTC
v_call: TRBV21-1; j_call: TRBJ1-5; clone_size: few; d_call: -; cdr3_aa: CASSKGEGRAVNQPQHF; cdr3_nt: TGTGCCAGCAGCAAAGGGGAAGGCAGGGCGGTCAATCAGCCCCAGCATTTT
v_call: TRBV29-1; j_call: TRBJ2-2; clone_size: -; d_call: -; cdr3_aa: CSGLDTGELFF; cdr3_nt: TGCAGCGGTTTGGACACCGGGGAGCTGTTTTTT
v_call: TRBV29-1; j_call: TRBJ2-1; clone_size: -; d_call: TRBD2; cdr3_aa: CSVSGEAGSSYNEQFF; cdr3_nt: TGCAGCGTTTCGGGGGAAGCGGGGAGCTCCTACAATGAGCAGTTCTTC
v_call: TRBV29-1; j_call: TRBJ2-1; clone_size: -; d_call: -; cdr3_aa: CSVVGVSSVYNEQFF; cdr3_nt: TGCAGCGTTGTGGGTGTGTCTAGCGTATACAATGAGCAGTTCTTC
v_call: TRBV19; j_call: TRBJ2-7; clone_size: -; d_call: TRBD1; cdr3_aa: CASSSGQSYEQYF; cdr3_nt: TGTGCCAGTAGTTCGGGACAGAGCTACGAGCAGTACTTC
v_call: TRBV29-1; j_call: TRBJ2-7; clone_size: -; d_call: TRBD2; cdr3_aa: CSATGTSGTYEQYF; cdr3_nt: TGCAGCGCAACCGGGACTAGCGGGACATACGAGCAGTACTTC
v_call: TRBV29-1; j_call: TRBJ2-7; clone_size: few; d_call: -; cdr3_aa: CSVEGQWSGEQYF; cdr3_nt: TGCAGCGTTGAAGGACAGTGGTCTGGCGAGCAGTACTTC
v_call: TRBV29-1; j_call: TRBJ2-7; clone_size: -; d_call: TRBD1; cdr3_aa: CSAGDRYEQYF; cdr3_nt: TGCAGCGCCGGGGACAGATACGAGCAGTACTTC
v_call: TRBV29-1; j_call: TRBJ2-1; clone_size: few; d_call: -; cdr3_aa: CSVEGGSLNEQFF; cdr3_nt: TGCAGCGTTGAAGGAGGGAGCCTGAATGAGCAGTTCTTC
v_call: TRBV7-2; j_call: TRBJ1-1; clone_size: -; d_call: -; cdr3_aa: CASSSEHSGVGEAFF; cdr3_nt: TGTGCCAGCAGCTCAGAACATTCAGGGGTAGGTGAAGCTTTCTTT
v_call: TRBV6-5; j_call: TRBJ2-6; clone_size: few; d_call: -; cdr3_aa: CASSLGGSGANVLTF; cdr3_nt: TGTGCCAGCAGTCTCGGAGGCTCTGGGGCCAACGTCCTGACTTTC
v_call: TRBV7-2; j_call: TRBJ2-1; clone_size: -; d_call: -; cdr3_aa: CASSESNTIYNEQFF; cdr3_nt: TGTGCCAGCAGCGAATCCAATACTATTTACAATGAGCAGTTCTTC
v_call: TRBV29-1; j_call: TRBJ1-1; clone_size: -; d_call: -; cdr3_aa: CSVGPPVGEENTEAFF; cdr3_nt: TGCAGCGTTGGCCCCCCGGTAGGGGAGGAGAACACTGAAGCTTTCTTT
v_call: TRBV29-1; j_call: TRBJ2-5; clone_size: -; d_call: TRBD1; cdr3_aa: CSVTIPGQGETQYF; cdr3_nt: TGCAGCGTGACAATTCCGGGACAGGGTGAGACCCAGTACTTC
v_call: TRBV29-1; j_call: TRBJ1-1; clone_size: -; d_call: -; cdr3_aa: CSVVSHLNTEAFF; cdr3_nt: TGCAGCGTAGTCAGCCACTTGAACACTGAAGCTTTCTTT